A single sample is the source of the 17 T cell receptor beta chains below, sequenced in a study of technical replicates of blood from several donors. Sequenced by immunoSEQ multiplex PCR; TCRdb stores in-frame clones only, minus some. The table includes around 80,000 clones, roughly 98% detected once. The sample taken for sequencing was T cells isolated from PBMCs. These receptors were obtained from a human donor in good health.

The chain carries TRBV30 and TRBJ2-7, with D tentatively TRBD1 (6 bases). The CDR3 has 14 amino acids. Germline CDR1 reads GTSNPN; CDR2 reads SVGIG (reference sequence). V lost 2 bases and J 2 bases, leaving 13 bases between the germline ends. In DNA, the CDR3 is TGTGCCTGGAGTAACGCAGGGGCACCCTACGAGCAGTACTTC. Translating it yields CAWSNAGAPYEQYF.

V usage is TRBV6-6 and J usage is TRBJ2-4; D unclear. The germline V and J ends were trimmed by 5 bases and 3 bases, with 5 bases remaining between them. CDR1 and CDR2 (germline): MNHNY, SVGAGI (reference sequence). The CDR3 has 12 amino acids. Written as DNA, the CDR3 is TGTGCCAGCAGTCTAGACAAAAACATTCAGTACTTC. This encodes CASSLDKNIQYF.

This chain links TRBV19 with TRBJ1-5; 11 bases fit TRBD1. The CDR3 spans 13 residues. J lost 12 bases, V lost 5 bases, and 6 bases had no gene match. Germline V gives CDR1 LNHDA, CDR2 SQIVND (reference sequence). The CDR3 coding sequence is TGTGCCAGTAGTGGGACAGGGGGTGCTTACCAGCATTTT. The encoded protein is CASSGTGGAYQHF.

V is TRBV19 and J is TRBJ2-1, with 13 nucleotides matching TRBD2. Germline CDR1 LNHDA, CDR2 SQIVND (reference sequence). Trimming removed 7 bases from V and 7 bases from J; junction bases left unmatched: 7. The CDR3 is 15 amino acids. This CDR3 is CASTVGLAGDNEQFF. CDR3 nucleotides: TGTGCCAGTACCGTCGGACTAGCGGGAGATAATGAGCAGTTCTTC.

The V and J genes are TRBV28 and TRBJ2-2; the D gene is possibly TRBD1 (5 bases). Per germline, CDR1 MDHEN and CDR2 SYDVKM. The CDR3 is 14 amino acids. Deletions cut 7 bases from V and 0 bases from J, with 9 bases between. CDR3 protein: CASKGVTNTGELFF. CDR3 sequence (DNA): TGTGCCAGCAAAGGGGTTACGAACACCGGGGAGCTGTTTTTT.

This chain connects TRBV6-5 to TRBJ1-1; 7 bases line up with TRBD1. In germline, CDR1 is MNHEY, CDR2 SVGAGI. V shed 7 bases, J shed 2 bases, and the junction held 10 bases outside the gene matches. The CDR3 loop spans 15 amino acids. Here the CDR3 DNA reads TGTGCCAGCACCATCGGGCGAGGGGGCAACACTGAAGCTTTCTTT. Residues: CASTIGRGGNTEAFF.

This sequence joins TRBV5-1 and TRBJ2-5, with TRBD2 as a possible D gene (5 bases). The CDR3 totals 15 residues. Trimming cost V 1 base and J 5 bases, with 15 bases left between them. Germline CDR1 SGHRS, CDR2 YFSETQ. The CDR3 region has the DNA TGCGCCAGCAGCTTGTATGGCCCCGGGGAGGAGACCCAGTACTTC. Translating it yields CASSLYGPGEETQYF. The entire variable domain, with the rest obtained from reference TRBV5-1 and TRBJ2-5, is as follows: KAGVTQTPRYLIKTRGQQVTLSCSPISGHRSVSWYQQTPGQGLQFLFEYFSETQRNKGNFPGRFSGRQFSNSRSEMNVSTLELGDSALYLCASSLYGPGEETQYFGPGTRLLVL.

The chain employs TRBV6-5 and TRBJ2-2, with a tentative D call TRBD2 (5 bases). CDR3 length: 13 residues. Germline CDR1 and CDR2: MNHEY and SVGAGI. V lost 6 bases to trimming and J lost 6 bases, with 11 bases between them. CDR3 in amino acids: CASSEGVPGELFF. The CDR3 bases are TGTGCCAGCAGCGAGGGAGTTCCCGGGGAGCTGTTTTTT.

The genes are TRBV11-2 and TRBJ2-1; TRBD2 aligns across 12 bases. Looked up from germline, CDR1 is SGHAT and CDR2 is FQNNGV. CDR3 size: 18 residues. Germline trimming cut 7 bases from V and 4 bases from J; bases unmatched to any gene: 14. CDR3 coding DNA: TGTGCCAGCAAGCTAGCGGGAGGGTCCTCTACCTCTTACAATGAGCAGTTCTTC. Protein: CASKLAGGSSTSYNEQFF. The whole variable domain, remainder taken from reference TRBV11-2 and TRBJ2-1, is EAGVAQSPRYKIIEKRQSVAFWCNPISGHATLYWYQQILGQGPKLLIQFQNNGVVDDSQLPKDRFSAERLKGVDSTLKIQPAKLEDSAVYLCASKLAGGSSTSYNEQFFGPGTRLTVL.

The V call is TRBV5-1, the J call TRBJ1-4; the D is unclear. The CDR3 consists of 15 residues. The V end lost 1 base, the J end lost 8 bases, and 15 bases lay between the germline ends. Germline-derived CDR1 and CDR2 are SGHRS and YFSETQ. The CDR3 nucleotides read TGCGCCAGCAGCTTGTCGCCGGGAAATAGAGAAAAACTGTTTTTT. It encodes CASSLSPGNREKLFF.

The chain recombines TRBV7-8 with TRBJ1-1; 7 positions agree with TRBD1. CDR3 length: 13 amino acids. V was clipped by 5 bases and J by 4 bases; unmatched bases: 4. Germline V lookup: CDR1 SGHVS, CDR2 FQNEAQ. The CDR3 DNA follows: TGTGCCAGCAGCCCGACAGGGTCCACTGAAGCTTTCTTT. Translated, it gives CASSPTGSTEAFF.

The V and J genes are TRBV7-2 and TRBJ2-3; TRBD2 aligns across 7 bases. The germline gives CDR1 SGHTA, CDR2 FQGNSA. Losses at the gene ends were 4 bases for V and 3 bases for J; bases not matched to a gene: 7. This CDR3 has 15 residues. CDR3 sequence reads: CASSSLGLVTDTQYF. The CDR3 DNA sequence: TGTGCCAGCAGCTCCCTAGGACTAGTTACAGATACGCAGTATTTT.

The J gene is TRBJ2-5, the V gene TRBV10-1, with D unclear. Germline V gives CDR1 WNHNN, CDR2 SYGVQD (reference sequence). The CDR3 is made up of 14 amino acids. V lost 3 bases and J lost 1, with 9 bases in between. The CDR3 DNA follows: TGCGCCAGCAGTGAACCAGAGGCCCAAGAGACCCAGTACTTC. Protein: CASSEPEAQETQYF.

J is TRBJ2-5 and V is TRBV7-6, with D perhaps TRBD2 (5 bases). There are 15 residues in the CDR3. The V end lost 7 bases, the J end lost 5 bases, and 20 bases lay between the germline ends. Germline V lookup: CDR1 SGHVS, CDR2 FNYEAQ. The CDR3 region has the DNA TGTGCCAGCACCCGAGGAGCGGAGCCAAGCGAGACCCAGTACTTC. It encodes CASTRGAEPSETQYF.

The V call is TRBV9, the J call TRBJ2-7; 8 nucleotides line up with TRBD2. Trimming at V came to 0 bases and at J to 4 bases, leaving 3 bases not matched to a gene. The CDR3 contains 14 residues. Per the germline V gene, CDR1 is SGDLS and CDR2 is YYNGEE. In DNA form, the CDR3 reads TGTGCCAGCAGCGTAGAACCTAGCGGGTACGAGCAGTACTTC. It yields the protein CASSVEPSGYEQYF.

V is TRBV6-6 and J is TRBJ1-5; D might be TRBD1 (6 bases). This CDR3 has 15 residues. Germline V gene sequence: CDR1 MNHNY, CDR2 SVGAGI (reference sequence). V was pared by 5 bases and J by 1 base, with 12 bases between. CDR3 protein: CASSVQGKSNQPQHF. CDR3 sequence (DNA): TGTGCCAGCAGTGTACAGGGTAAGAGCAATCAGCCCCAGCATTTT.

This chain uses TRBV5-6 with TRBJ1-2; D may be TRBD1 (5 bases). Germline assignment: CDR1 SGHDT and CDR2 YYEEEE. V dropped 4 bases and J dropped 8 bases, with 15 bases sitting between them. The CDR3 length is 13 residues. CDR3 amino acids: CASSPVGGDGYTF. CDR3 in DNA: TGTGCCAGCAGCCCGGTGGGGGGGGACGGCTACACCTTC.